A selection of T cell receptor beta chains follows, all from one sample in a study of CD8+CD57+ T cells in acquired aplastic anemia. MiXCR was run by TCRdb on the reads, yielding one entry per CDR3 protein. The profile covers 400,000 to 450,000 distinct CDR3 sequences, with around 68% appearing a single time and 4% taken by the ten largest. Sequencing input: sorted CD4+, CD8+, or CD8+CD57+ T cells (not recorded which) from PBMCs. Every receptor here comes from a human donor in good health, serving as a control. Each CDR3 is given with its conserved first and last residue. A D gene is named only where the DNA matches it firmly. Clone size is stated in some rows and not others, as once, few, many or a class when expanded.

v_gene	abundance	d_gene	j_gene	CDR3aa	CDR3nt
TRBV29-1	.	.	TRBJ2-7	CTGRRQTYEQYF	TGTACCGGCAGGAGACAAACCTACGAGCAGTACTTC
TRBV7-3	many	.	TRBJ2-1	CASSTNGPNEQFF	TGTGCCAGCAGCACAAATGGCCCCAATGAGCAGTTCTTC
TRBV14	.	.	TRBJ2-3	CASSHTGTLYF	TGTGCCAGCAGCCACACAGGTACGCTGTATTTT
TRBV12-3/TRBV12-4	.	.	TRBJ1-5	CASSRLLRLIGQPQHF	TGTGCCAGTAGTAGACTCTTGAGGCTTATTGGTCAGCCCCAGCATTTT
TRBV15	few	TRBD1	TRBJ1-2	CATSRPGQGGYGYTF	TGTGCCACCAGCAGGCCGGGACAGGGGGGGTATGGCTACACCTTC
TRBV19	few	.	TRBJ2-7	CASSIGALAEQYF	TGTGCCAGTAGTATAGGGGCCCTTGCCGAGCAGTACTTC
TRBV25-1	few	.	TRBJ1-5	CASSHQGSNQPQHF	TGTGCCAGCAGTCATCAGGGAAGCAATCAGCCCCAGCATTTT
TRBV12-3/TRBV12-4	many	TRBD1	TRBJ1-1	CASSSGTGLGSEAFF	TGTGCCAGCAGCTCCGGGACAGGGTTGGGGTCTGAAGCTTTCTTT
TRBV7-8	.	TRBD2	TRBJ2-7	CASSVGPSGGADTQYF	TGTGCCAGCAGCGTCGGGCCTAGCGGGGGCGCAGATACGCAGTACTTC
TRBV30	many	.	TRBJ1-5	CAWSVRGDQPQHF	TGTGCCTGGAGTGTCAGAGGTGACCAGCCCCAGCATTTT
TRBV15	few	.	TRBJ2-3	CATSRDRATDTQYF	TGTGCCACCAGCAGAGATCGGGCCACAGATACGCAGTATTTT
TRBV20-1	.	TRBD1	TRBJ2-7	CSARGSRGLEQYF	TGCAGTGCTAGAGGGAGCAGGGGGCTGGAGCAGTACTTC
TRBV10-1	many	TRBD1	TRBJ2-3	CASSAMIGTGRRTQYF	TGCGCCAGCAGTGCGATGATCGGGACAGGGAGACGAACGCAGTATTTT
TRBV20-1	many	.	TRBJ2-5	CSARGAGRGETQYF	TGCAGTGCTAGAGGGGCAGGCCGTGGAGAGACCCAGTACTTC
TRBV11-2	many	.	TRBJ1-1	CASSLGTGHLTEAFF	TGTGCCAGCAGCTTAGGGACTGGTCACCTCACTGAAGCTTTCTTT
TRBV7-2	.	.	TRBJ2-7	CASSQEPFDTGF	TGTGCCAGCAGCCAGGAGCCCTTCGACACCGGCTTC
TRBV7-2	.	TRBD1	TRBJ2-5	CASSPWTGKETQYF	TGTGCCAGCAGCCCCTGGACAGGGAAAGAGACCCAGTACTTC
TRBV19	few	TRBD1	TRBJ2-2	CASSTGGLVGELFF	TGTGCCAGTAGCACAGGGGGGTTAGTCGGGGAGCTGTTTTTT
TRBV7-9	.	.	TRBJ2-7	CASSLGRQSRYDQQYF	TGTGCCAGCAGCTTAGGGAGACAGAGCAGGTACGACCAGCAGTACTTC
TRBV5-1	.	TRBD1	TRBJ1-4	CASSLGDRGQEKLFF	TGCGCCAGCAGCTTGGGGGACAGGGGGCAGGAAAAACTGTTTTTT
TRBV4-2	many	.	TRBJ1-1	CASSQEPGTTEAFF	TGTGCCAGCAGCCAAGAACCGGGAACCACTGAAGCTTTCTTT
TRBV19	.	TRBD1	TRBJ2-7	CASSTYISRPGQGSSYEQYF	TGTGCCAGTAGTACATATATCTCCCGACCGGGACAGGGGAGCTCCTACGAGCAGTACTTC
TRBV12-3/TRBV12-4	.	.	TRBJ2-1	CASSSEDEQFF	TGTGCCAGCAGTAGCGAGGATGAGCAGTTCTTC
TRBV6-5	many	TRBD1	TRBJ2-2	CASSTTGGSGELFF	TGTGCCAGCAGTACGACAGGGGGCTCCGGGGAGCTGTTTTTT
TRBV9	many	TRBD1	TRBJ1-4	CASSPRDRDAEKLFF	TGTGCCAGCAGCCCGAGGGACAGGGACGCCGAAAAACTGTTTTTT
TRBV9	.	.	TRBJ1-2	CASSLGPRPGYGYTF	TGCGCCAGCAGCTTGGGGCCGAGACCCGGGTATGGCTACACCTTC
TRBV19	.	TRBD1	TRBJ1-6	CASSIDTGGESPLHF	TGTGCCAGTAGTATAGACACAGGGGGCGAGTCACCCCTCCACTTT
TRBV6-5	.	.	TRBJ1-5	CASSRGNSNQPQHF	TGTGCCAGCAGTAGAGGAAATAGCAATCAGCCCCAGCATTTT
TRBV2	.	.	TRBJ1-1	CAGSGNGRGNTIYF	TGTGCCGGCAGTGGCAACGGACGGGGAAACACCATATACTTT
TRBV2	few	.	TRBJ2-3	CASSPGRYTDTQYF	TGTGCCAGCAGCCCCGGGAGATACACAGATACGCAGTATTTT
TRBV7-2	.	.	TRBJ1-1	CASSFSGNLPEAFF	TGTGCCAGCAGCTTCTCGGGCAACCTACCGGAAGCTTTCTTT
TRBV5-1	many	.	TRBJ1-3	CASSRSDASGNTIYF	TGCGCCAGCAGCCGCTCTGACGCCTCTGGAAACACCATATATTTT
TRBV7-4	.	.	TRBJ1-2	CASSLVWAQPHHF	TGTGCCAGCAGCTTAGTCTGGGCGCAGCCCCACCATTTT
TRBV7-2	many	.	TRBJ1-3	CASSLGLLDTIYF	TGTGCCAGCAGCTTAGGGCTCCTGGACACCATATATTTT
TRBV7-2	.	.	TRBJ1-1	CASSLRRGGEAYF	TGTGCCAGCAGCTTAAGGCGCGGGGGCGAAGCTTACTTT
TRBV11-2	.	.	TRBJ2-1	CASSSQGGGGNEQFF	TGTGCCAGCAGCTCCCAGGGGGGGGGGGGGAATGAGCAGTTCTTC
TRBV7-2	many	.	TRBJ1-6	CASSFEGRYGSPLHF	TGTGCCAGCAGCTTCGAAGGGAGATATGGATCACCCCTCCACTTT
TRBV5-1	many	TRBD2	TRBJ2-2	CASSLEGGTGELFF	TGCGCCAGCAGCTTGGAGGGAGGGACCGGGGAGCTGTTTTTT
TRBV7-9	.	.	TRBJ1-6	CASSLGSRGSTLYF	TGTGCCAGCAGTTTAGGATCAAGGGGATCGACCCTGTACTTT
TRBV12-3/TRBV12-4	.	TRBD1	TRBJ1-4	CASSLTGTGIEKLFF	TGTGCCAGCAGTTTAACCGGGACAGGGATCGAAAAACTGTTTTTT
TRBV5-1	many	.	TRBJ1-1	CASSLAGEGYTEAFF	TGCGCCAGCAGCTTGGCAGGGGAGGGTTACACTGAAGCTTTCTTT
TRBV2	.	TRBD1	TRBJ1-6	CASRTPGQGIYNSPLHF	TGTGCCAGCAGAACGCCGGGACAGGGGATCTATAATTCACCCCTCCACTTT
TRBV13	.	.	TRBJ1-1	CASSPSPTGNTEAFF	TGTGCCAGCAGTCCCTCCCCGACGGGGAACACTGAAGCTTTCTTT
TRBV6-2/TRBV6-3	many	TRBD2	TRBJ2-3	CASSYAGDGSTDTQYF	TGTGCCAGCAGTTACGCGGGGGACGGAAGCACAGATACGCAGTATTTT
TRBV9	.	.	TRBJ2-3	CASSDSMAAGRDTQYF	TGTGCCAGTAGCGATAGTATGGCGGCTGGGCGGGATACGCAGTATTTT
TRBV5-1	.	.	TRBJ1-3	CASSQRQGGATIYF	TGCGCCAGCAGCCAGCGCCAGGGTGGAGCCACCATATATTTT
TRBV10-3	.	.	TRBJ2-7	CASSVPEMKNEQNF	TGTGCCAGCAGCGTGCCAGAGATGAAAAACGAGCAGAACTTC
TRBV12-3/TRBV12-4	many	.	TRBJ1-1	CASSFLVRSEAFF	TGTGCCAGCAGTTTTCTCGTGCGGAGTGAAGCTTTCTTT
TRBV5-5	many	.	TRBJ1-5	CASSLVGLSQPQHF	TGTGCCAGCAGCTTGGTGGGTTTGTCTCAGCCCCAGCATTTT
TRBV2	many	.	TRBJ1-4	CASTWAGETNEKLFF	TGTGCCAGCACCTGGGCCGGAGAAACTAATGAAAAACTGTTTTTT
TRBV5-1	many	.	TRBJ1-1	CASSSVLLGNTEAFF	TGCGCCAGCAGTTCCGTACTGTTAGGGAACACTGAAGCTTTCTTT
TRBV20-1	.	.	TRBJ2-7	CSAREASPYEQYF	TGCAGTGCTAGAGAGGCGTCCCCCTACGAGCAGTACTTC
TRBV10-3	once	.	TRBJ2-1	CASSDARNYNAQFF	TGTGCCAGCAGTGACGCACGAAACTACAATGCGCAGTTTTTC